The 17 T cell receptor beta chains below were found in one sample sequenced in a study of T cells in Graves' hyperthyroidism and ophthalmopathy. RNA transcripts provided the source from which TCR beta CDR3 regions were amplified. A set of HTBI primers served as the primers for a first-round RT-PCR of the TCR CDR3. In TCRdb, the multiplex PCR reads were re-called with MiXCR into one record per CDR3 protein. This sample yields about 720,000 distinct CDR3 sequences, of which around a sixth are seen a single time; 15% to 20% belongs to the top ten. Input material: blood. The receptor source for this set is a woman between 50 and 59 years old with Graves' hyperthyroidism that later progressed to Graves' ophthalmopathy.

This clonotype has at least ten counts. The chain couples TRBV11-3 to TRBJ1-3; the D gene is possibly TRBD1 (6 bases). The CDR3 runs 14 residues. Germline-derived CDR1 and CDR2 are SGHNT and YENEEA. The ends were cut back, 3 bases at V and 4 bases at J, with 10 bases in the middle. The CDR3 bases are TGTGCCAGCAGCTTGACAGGTCACGGAAACACCATATATTTT. This gives the protein CASSLTGHGNTIYF.

This clonotype was recorded at least ten times. The CDR3 protein is CASSSGRQNTEAFF. CDR3 sequence (DNA): TGTGCCAGCAGCTCGGGACGGCAGAACACTGAAGCTTTCTTT. The chain uses TRBV11-2 and TRBJ1-1; possibly TRBD1 for D (5 bases). The germline gives CDR1 SGHAT, CDR2 FQNNGV. There are 14 residues in the CDR3. The germline V and J ends were trimmed by 4 bases and 1 base, with 10 bases remaining between them.

The V and J genes are TRBV18 and TRBJ1-1; D is undetermined. Germline CDR1 KGHSH, CDR2 LQKENI. V shed 1 base and J shed 4 bases, with 10 bases lying between them. This CDR3 region has 14 residues. CDR3 protein: CASSPQEIATEAFF. The CDR3 coding sequence is TGTGCCAGCTCACCACAGGAGATTGCCACTGAAGCTTTCTTT.

This clonotype has ten or more counts. The V and J genes are TRBV13 and TRBJ2-3; tentatively, D is TRBD2 (5 bases). Trimming stripped 0 bases from V and 0 bases from J, with 13 bases between. This CDR3 comprises 17 residues. Germline V lookup: CDR1 PRHDT, CDR2 FYEKMQ (reference sequence). Here the CDR3 DNA reads TGTGCCAGCAGCTTAGGAGCGGTCGCCTCTAGCACAGATACGCAGTATTTT. This translates into CASSLGAVASSTDTQYF.

The table lists this clonotype with a few counts. The V gene is TRBV6-1, the J gene TRBJ2-1; TRBD1 aligns across 8 bases. CDR1 is MNHNS and CDR2 is SASEGT in the germline V gene. The CDR3 runs to 14 residues. Trimming at V came to 5 bases and at J to 5 bases, leaving 5 bases not matched to a gene. In DNA, the CDR3 is TGTGCCAGCAGTTACTTGACAGGGGACAATGAGCAGTTCTTC. Protein sequence: CASSYLTGDNEQFF.

Concerning this clonotype: Given a much more abundant clone one base away, this may be a read error. The rearrangement links TRBV28 to TRBJ1-2; TRBD1 matches at 8 bases. CDR1 and CDR2 from the germline V gene are MDHEN and SYDVKM. The CDR3 runs to 15 residues. J was trimmed by 4 bases and V by 1 base; bases with no gene match: 5. The CDR3 is CASSLFQGASYGYTF. In nucleotides, the CDR3 is TGTGCCAGCAGTTTATTTCAGGGGGCGAGCTATGGCTACACCTTC.

This chain joins TRBV7-6 and TRBJ1-1; D call uncertain. The germline gives CDR1 SGHVS, CDR2 FNYEAQ. V lost 3 bases and J 7 bases, leaving 15 bases between the germline ends. The CDR3 loop spans 14 amino acids. This CDR3 reads CASSFGTDSYEAFF. The CDR3 coding sequence is TGTGCCAGCAGCTTCGGAACGGACTCCTATGAAGCTTTCTTT.

This clonotype was seen repeatedly, ten times or more. V gene TRBV3-1 combines with J gene TRBJ2-7, with 8 bases that match TRBD2. Trimming at V came to 3 bases and at J to 2 bases, leaving 3 bases not matched to a gene. This CDR3 comprises 14 residues. Germline V gene sequence: CDR1 LGHDT, CDR2 YNNKEL (reference sequence). CDR3 bases: TGTGCCAGCAGCCAGAGCGGGGGAACCTACGAGCAGTACTTC. Translated, it gives CASSQSGGTYEQYF.

In nucleotides, the CDR3 is TGTGCCAGCAGCTTGGTGGACAGGCCGAACACTGAAGCTTTCTTT. This codes for CASSLVDRPNTEAFF. The chain carries TRBV5-5 and TRBJ1-1; 7 bases line up with TRBD1. Trimming removed 0 bases from V and 1 base from J; junction bases left unmatched: 3. The CDR3 has 15 residues. The V gene's germline CDR1 is SGHKS and CDR2 YYEKEE (reference sequence).

This clonotype was counted only a few times. This rearrangement joins TRBV3-1 to TRBJ2-7; TRBD2 agrees at 7 bases. Germline V gene lookup returns CDR1 LGHDT and CDR2 YNNKEL (reference sequence). The J segment lost 1 base and the V segment lost 3 bases, leaving 3 bases of the junction unmatched. This CDR3 is 14 amino acids long. The CDR3 DNA sequence: TGTGCCAGCAGCCAGCTAGCGGAGTCCTACGAGCAGTACTTC. Translating it yields CASSQLAESYEQYF.

This clonotype was counted ten times or more. The genes are TRBV30 and TRBJ1-5, with 9 bases identical to TRBD1. This CDR3 is built from 13 residues. The V gene end was trimmed by 7 bases and the J gene end by 7 bases; junction bases not matched to a gene: 8. Per the germline V gene, CDR1 is GTSNPN and CDR2 is SVGIG (reference sequence). CDR3 amino acids: CAYVTGGGQPQHF. Written as DNA, the CDR3 is TGTGCCTACGTGACAGGGGGAGGACAGCCCCAGCATTTT.

The V call is TRBV15, the J call TRBJ2-2, with TRBD2 matching over 11 bases. The CDR3 has 17 amino acids. V trimming: 3 bases; J trimming: 2 bases; junction bases outside the gene matches: 5. Germline V gives CDR1 LNHNV, CDR2 YYDKDF (reference sequence). The CDR3 DNA is TGTGCCACCAGCAGGAATCTAGCGGGGGGAAACACCGGGGAGCTGTTTTTT. Encoded protein: CATSRNLAGGNTGELFF.

The table lists this clonotype with a few counts. The CDR3 DNA is TGCAGTGCTACCCCAAGCGGGAGATACTACGAGCAGTACTTC. It specifies CSATPSGRYYEQYF. The gene calls are TRBV20-1 and TRBJ2-7; TRBD2 matches at 8 bases. V was pared by 4 bases and J by 3 bases, with 8 bases of the junction left unmatched. The length of the CDR3 is 14 residues. CDR1 DFQATT and CDR2 SNEGSKA come from the germline V gene (reference sequence).

This clonotype has at least ten counts. The chain recombines TRBV4-1 with TRBJ2-2; no clear D. V was shortened by 1 base and J by 3 bases, with 15 bases between the two germline ends. Germline-derived CDR1 and CDR2 are MGHRA and YSYEKL. CDR3 size: 17 residues. The CDR3 nucleotides read TGCGCCAGCAGCCAAGGATCCGCCTTCCCAGACACCGGGGAGCTGTTTTTT. Its protein product is CASSQGSAFPDTGELFF.

This clonotype appeared a few times. The chain carries TRBV19 and TRBJ1-1; D possibly corresponds to TRBD1 (5 bases). CDR3 length: 16 amino acids. V was pared by 8 bases and J by 4 bases, with 23 bases between. Germline V CDR1 and CDR2: LNHDA, SQIVND (reference sequence). CDR3 nucleotides: TGTGCCAGTTTTTTTGGGGTCGGGGCTCCGGGCACTGAAGCTTTCTTT. Its translation: CASFFGVGAPGTEAFF.

This chain uses TRBV12-3 or TRBV12-4 with TRBJ2-3, with 8 bases matching TRBD2. The CDR3 consists of 15 residues. The J segment lost 3 bases and the V segment lost 3 bases, leaving 5 bases of the junction unmatched. DNA for the CDR3: TGTGCCAGCAGTTTGGGGACTAGTCGGACAGATACGCAGTATTTT. Translating gives CASSLGTSRTDTQYF.

Points on this clonotype: The junction shows a germline mismatch at one end, possibly a read error. The chain combines TRBV28 with TRBJ1-3, with D maybe TRBD1 (5 bases). The CDR3 length is 16 residues. Germline values: CDR1 MDHEN, CDR2 SYDVKM. CDR3 protein: CASSLRGRGSGDTIYF. The CDR3 DNA follows: TGTGCCAGCAGTTTACGGGGGAGGGGCTCTGGAGACACCATATATTTT.